The 17 T cell receptor beta chains below come from one sample, sequenced in a study of molecular identifiers for immune sequencing clone quantification. TCRdb reprocessed the PCR reads with MiXCR, giving one entry per CDR3 protein. The sample includes several thousand distinct CDR3 sequences, 35% of them seen just once. The sequenced sample was naive CD8+ T cells from blood, with Jurkat cell RNA spiked in. Documented subset: FACS-sorted CD8+CD4-CCR7+CD45RA+ naive T cells. The receptors come from a human donor in good health. Some libraries in this study had Jurkat cell RNA spiked in.

Regarding this clonotype: The CDR3 ends on some other residue instead of the conserved phenylalanine or tryptophan, so this is likely a read error. This rearrangement joins TRBV27 to TRBJ2-5; no clear D gene. V lost 5 bases and J 5 bases, leaving 12 bases between the germline ends. The CDR3 extends over 13 amino acids. CDR1 and CDR2 (germline): MNHEY, SMNVEV (reference sequence). The CDR3 bases are TGTGCCAGCAGTCCAGGACCGGAGGAGACCCAGTACATC. This translates into CASSPGPEETQYI.

Worth noting for this clonotype: This may arise from a read error, as a much more abundant clone is one base away. The chain joins TRBV7-6 to TRBJ2-5; 7 positions agree with TRBD2. The CDR3 runs to 14 residues. Losses at the gene ends were 5 bases for V and 5 bases for J; bases not matched to a gene: 8. The V gene's germline CDR1 is SGHVS and CDR2 FNYEAQ. CDR3 sequence (DNA): TGTGCCAGCAGCCCCCTGGGTAGCGGGGAGACCCAGTACTTC. Its translation: CASSPLGSGETQYF.

As concerns this clonotype: This may come from a read error, since a much larger clone is one base off. Because it lacks the conserved phenylalanine or tryptophan at the end, this CDR3 is likely a read error. This rearrangement joins TRBV4-1 to TRBJ2-5; tentative D call: TRBD2 (6 bases). The CDR3 extends over 14 amino acids. The germline gives CDR1 MGHRA, CDR2 YSYEKL. V was clipped by 1 base and J by 9 bases, with 15 bases between them. CDR3 residues: CASSQASGAQSQYI. CDR3 nucleotides: TGCGCCAGCAGCCAAGCGTCGGGAGCCCAGTCCCAGTACATC.

DNA for the CDR3: TGTGCCAGCAGCGGATCCCCCGACTCCCAGATGAGGGAGACCCAGTACTTC. As protein: CASSGSPDSQMRETQYF. This chain joins TRBV9 and TRBJ2-5; D is ambiguous. There are 17 residues in the CDR3. V dropped 3 bases and J dropped 5 bases, with 23 bases sitting between them. Germline V gives CDR1 SGDLS, CDR2 YYNGEE.

This clonotype qualifies as medium-sized (0.01 to 0.1%). The chain carries TRBV23-1 and TRBJ2-7, with 11 bases identical to TRBD2. TRBV23-1 carries the ORF label, with uncertain function. Trimming cost V 4 bases and J 7 bases; bases outside gene matches: 18. CDR3 size: 18 residues. CDR3 DNA sequence: TGCGCCAGCAGTCTTCCCGGGACTAGCGGAGAGCCCAAAGGGGAGCAGTACTTC. Amino acids: CASSLPGTSGEPKGEQYF.

The rearrangement uses TRBV12-5 and TRBJ2-1, with TRBD2 identical over 9 bases. Germline CDR1 reads LGHNT; CDR2 reads FRNRAP. The CDR3 is made up of 14 amino acids. V trimming: 6 bases; J trimming: 3 bases; junction bases outside the gene matches: 3. Here the CDR3 reads CASGGTSSYNEQFF. CDR3 DNA sequence: TGTGCTAGTGGGGGGACTAGCAGCTACAATGAGCAGTTCTTC. Combining the CDR3 with reference TRBV12-5 and TRBJ2-1 gives the whole variable domain DARVTQTPRHKVTEMGQEVTMRCQPILGHNTVFWYRQTMMQGLELLAYFRNRAPLDDSGMPKDRFSAEMPDATLATLKIQPSEPRDSAVYFCASGGTSSYNEQFFGPGTRLTVL.

In nucleotides, the CDR3 is TGTGCCAGCAGCCAGGCCGTGTCAGGTTACTATGGCTACACCTTC. Protein product: CASSQAVSGYYGYTF. The V gene is TRBV14, the J gene TRBJ1-2; D gene ambiguous. The CDR3 runs to 15 residues. The germline V gene encodes CDR1 SGHDN and CDR2 FVKESK. V was clipped by 3 bases and J by 3 bases, with 14 bases between them.

This clonotype was counted a few times. J is TRBJ2-2 and V is TRBV11-2; D is possibly TRBD1 (5 bases). V was cut by 5 bases and J by 8 bases, with 9 bases left in between. The CDR3 runs to 12 residues. CDR1 is SGHAT, CDR2 FQNNGV, per germline. The DNA for the CDR3 is TGTGCCAGCAGCCCTCAGGGAGGGGAGCTGTTTTTT. Translating it yields CASSPQGGELFF.

V usage is TRBV7-6 and J usage is TRBJ2-7, with D perhaps TRBD1 (6 bases). The CDR3 has 14 amino acids. Per germline, CDR1 SGHVS and CDR2 FNYEAQ. V lost 1 base, J lost 7 bases, and 14 bases lay in between. The CDR3 coding sequence is TGTGCCAGCAGCTTAGGGCTGGGGGCGGGTGAGCAGTACTTC. Translating it yields CASSLGLGAGEQYF. Full variable domain (missing parts from reference TRBV7-6 and TRBJ2-7): GAGVSQSPRYKVTKRGQDVALRCDPISGHVSLYWYRQALGQGPEFLTYFNYEAQQDKSGLPNDRFSAERPEGSISTLTIQRTEQRDSAMYRCASSLGLGAGEQYFGPGTRLTVT.

This clonotype rates as medium-sized. The chain employs TRBV28 and TRBJ2-3, with D unclear. Germline CDR1 reads MDHEN; CDR2 reads SYDVKM. This CDR3 is 14 amino acids long. V gave up 6 bases and J gave up 0 bases, with 10 bases separating them. DNA of the CDR3: TGTGCCAGCAGGGGAACCTCTAGCACAGATACGCAGTATTTT. This codes for CASRGTSSTDTQYF. The complete variable domain, with remaining parts taken from reference TRBV28 and TRBJ2-3, reads DVKVTQSSRYLVKRTGEKVFLECVQDMDHENMFWYRQDPGLGLRLIYFSYDVKMKEKGDIPEGYSVSREKKERFSLILESASTNQTSMYLCASRGTSSTDTQYFGPGTRLTVL.

V and J are TRBV12-3 or TRBV12-4 and TRBJ2-5, with TRBD1 matching 8 bases. This CDR3 has 13 residues. V shed 6 bases, J shed 5 bases, and the junction held 5 bases outside the gene matches. The chain's CDR3 is CASSPGGAETQYF. DNA of the CDR3: TGTGCCAGCAGCCCAGGGGGCGCGGAGACCCAGTACTTC.

The chain uses TRBV11-2 and TRBJ2-1; D remains unclear. V shed 2 bases and J shed 8 bases, with 10 bases lying between them. This CDR3 is built from 13 residues. The germline CDR1 and CDR2 sequences are SGHAT and FQNNGV. CDR3 sequence: CASSLTFLDEQFF. In DNA form, the CDR3 reads TGTGCCAGCAGCTTAACGTTTCTAGATGAGCAGTTCTTC.

The gene calls are TRBV4-2 and TRBJ2-7; weak D call: TRBD2 (6 bases). The germline V gene encodes CDR1 LGHNA and CDR2 YNFKEQ. Trimming removed 2 bases at V and 0 bases at J, with 14 bases between. This CDR3 has 16 residues. CDR3 in amino acids: CASSQHYSGSSYEQYF. The CDR3, as DNA: TGTGCCAGCAGCCAACATTATAGCGGAAGCTCCTACGAGCAGTACTTC.

This clonotype turned up a few times. The chain is built from TRBV24-1 and TRBJ2-6, with D unresolved. Germline loops: CDR1 KGHDR, CDR2 SFDVKD. V was shortened by 6 bases and J by 0 bases, with 5 bases between the two germline ends. The CDR3 runs to 14 residues. The CDR3, as DNA: TGTGCCACCAGTCCTAGCTCTGGGGCCAACGTCCTGACTTTC. Amino acids: CATSPSSGANVLTF.

The rearrangement links TRBV4-2 to TRBJ1-1; D not resolved. The CDR3 length is 16 residues. Germline lookup yields CDR1 LGHNA and CDR2 YNFKEQ. V lost 0 bases and J lost 8, with 19 bases in between. The CDR3 loop is CASSQEGGIPYGEAFF. The CDR3, as DNA: TGTGCCAGCAGCCAAGAGGGAGGCATCCCGTATGGGGAAGCTTTCTTT.

This clonotype was seen only once. The V call is TRBV24-1, the J call TRBJ2-3; D is unclear. Trimming removed 0 bases at V and 3 bases at J, with 15 bases between. Germline V CDR1 and CDR2: KGHDR, SFDVKD. The length of the CDR3 is 17 residues. CDR3 sequence (DNA): TGTGCCACCAGTGATTTGCAATCAGGAAGTGAGACAGATACGCAGTATTTT. Amino acids: CATSDLQSGSETDTQYF.

The V gene is TRBV12-3 or TRBV12-4, the J gene TRBJ2-5, with TRBD1 identical over 10 bases. V lost 6 bases, J lost 2 bases, and 15 bases stayed unmatched. The CDR3 spans 18 residues. CDR3 loop: CASRLLDRGLPYQETQYF. The CDR3 DNA follows: TGTGCCAGCAGATTATTGGACAGGGGGTTACCGTATCAAGAGACCCAGTACTTC.